The T cell receptor (beta chain) described here comes from a study of T cells expressing NK-cell markers. The CDR3 has 19 amino acids. Germline CDR1 and CDR2: SGHRS and YFSETQ. TCRdb processed the 5' RACE reads again and assigns one entry to each CDR3 protein, with no DNA. The sample holds over 200,000 distinct CDR3 sequences. Sequencing was done on a sample of blood T cells: a sorted CD56 or NKG2C T cell subset, CD4+ or CD8+ T cells, or bulk PBMC T cells (not recorded which). The V gene is TRBV5-1, the J gene TRBJ2-5; TCRdb selects TRBD2, and the lack of DNA leaves this call unchecked. This TCR came from a man younger than 30 in good health. CDR3 loop: CASSVNPSTSGTNQETQYF.